This T cell receptor (beta chain) was profiled in a study of blood T cell repertoires in COVID-19. Study-wide background: Sites in the United States, Italy and Spain provided acute and convalescent COVID-19 samples.

CDR1 is SGHDT and CDR2 is YYEEEE in the germline V gene. The CDR3 is made up of 16 amino acids. V lost 4 bases and J lost 5; bases outside the gene matches: 10. Methods used by the authors: For nucleated cells, counts were estimated from reference gene primer amplification. Generated by immunoSEQ multiplex PCR, the TCRdb table keeps only in-frame clones and is missing some. The DNA gave D and trimming, while V, J and clone size come from that table. The table lists about 140,000 clones, around 80% of them singletons. The sequence was collected from a woman aged 55 to 70 with acute or convalescent COVID-19. Sequencing input: peripheral blood. The V call is TRBV5-6, the J call TRBJ1-4; 8 bases agree with TRBD1. The CDR3 loop is CASSVDRGTTNEKLFF. For the CDR3, the DNA is TGTGCCAGCAGCGTCGACAGGGGCACGACGAATGAAAAACTGTTTTTT.